One sample yielded the 25 T cell receptor beta chains listed below, sequenced in a study of T cell repertoires in cytomegalovirus infection. MiXCR, run by TCRdb on the reads, gives a single entry per CDR3 protein. The sample yields hundreds of thousands of distinct CDR3 sequences, approximately 25% seen once. The sequenced sample was CD8+ T cells from PBMCs. The receptors come from a human donor in good health (CMV status not recorded). Some clones in this sample may be carry-over from other donors' samples.

The chain's CDR3 is CATSGGGRNEAFF. The CDR3 DNA reads TGTGCCACCAGCGGGGGGGGGCGGAATGAAGCTTTCTTT. The chain joins TRBV15 to TRBJ1-1, with a tentative D call TRBD1 (6 bases). Germline lookup yields CDR1 LNHNV and CDR2 YYDKDF (reference sequence). V lost 5 bases, J lost 7 bases, and 14 bases lay in between. The CDR3 is 13 residues long.

This clonotype was picked up a small number of times. CDR3 bases: TGTGCCAGCAGCTCCCGGGTGGGGGCCAACGTCCTGACTTTC. Its protein is CASSSRVGANVLTF. The rearrangement joins TRBV7-9 to TRBJ2-6; D call uncertain. CDR3 length: 14 amino acids. Trimming cost V 4 bases and J 4 bases, with 8 bases left between them. Per germline, CDR1 SEHNR and CDR2 FQNEAQ (reference sequence).

Of note for this clonotype: This clone may be a read error of a much larger clone one base away. This rearrangement joins TRBV4-3 to TRBJ2-1; D might be TRBD1 (7 bases). Germline lookup yields CDR1 LGHNA and CDR2 YSLEER. CDR3 size: 15 residues. CDR3 protein: CASSQDQGGYNKQFF. CDR3 sequence (DNA): TGCGCCAGCAGCCAAGATCAGGGGGGCTACAATAAGCAGTTCTTC.

In its sample, this clonotype was seen a few times. The chain has TRBV5-1 and TRBJ1-1, with TRBD1 matching 10 bases. The CDR3 length is 16 residues. With V trimmed by 0 bases and J by 1 base, 3 bases remained unmatched. Per germline, CDR1 SGHRS and CDR2 YFSETQ. The CDR3 nucleotides are TGCGCCAGCAGCTTGGAAGGGACAGGGGAGAACACTGAAGCTTTCTTT. Its protein product is CASSLEGTGENTEAFF.

This clonotype was counted at least ten times. The chain links TRBV6-5 to TRBJ1-5; 7 bases map to TRBD1. Germline lookup yields CDR1 MNHEY and CDR2 SVGAGI. This CDR3 is built from 14 residues. V lost 8 bases to trimming and J lost 1 base; unmatched junction nucleotides: 5. The CDR3 DNA sequence: TGTGCCAGCGATGTGGGACAGAGCAATCAGCCCCAGCATTTT. Its translation: CASDVGQSNQPQHF.

V usage is TRBV7-9 and J usage is TRBJ2-7; maybe TRBD2 (6 bases). Per germline, CDR1 SEHNR and CDR2 FQNEAQ (reference sequence). The CDR3 extends over 15 amino acids. Trimming took 3 bases from V and 2 from J, leaving 14 bases between them. The chain's CDR3 is CASSFPGLGPYEQYV. CDR3 DNA sequence: TGTGCCAGCAGCTTTCCGGGACTTGGGCCCTACGAGCAGTACGTC.

V gene TRBV6-1 combines with J gene TRBJ2-1; D unclear. The germline gives CDR1 MNHNS, CDR2 SASEGT. Trimming removed 0 bases from V and 5 bases from J, with 17 bases in between. The CDR3 runs 17 residues. CDR3 loop: CASSEAWVVAGDNEQFF. CDR3 nucleotide sequence: TGTGCCAGCAGTGAAGCATGGGTGGTGGCAGGCGACAATGAGCAGTTCTTC.

This clonotype appeared a few times. V is TRBV28 and J is TRBJ2-1, with TRBD2 matching over 12 bases. This CDR3 has 15 amino acids. The junction had 5 bases not matched to a gene; V was cut back by 3 bases and J by 8 bases. Germline V CDR1 and CDR2: MDHEN, SYDVKM. CDR3 residues: CASSFASGGGDEQFF. CDR3 coding DNA: TGTGCCAGCAGTTTTGCTAGCGGGGGGGGGGATGAGCAGTTCTTC. Together with reference TRBV28 and TRBJ2-1, the CDR3 gives the full variable domain: DVKVTQSSRYLVKRTGEKVFLECVQDMDHENMFWYRQDPGLGLRLIYFSYDVKMKEKGDIPEGYSVSREKKERFSLILESASTNQTSMYLCASSFASGGGDEQFFGPGTRLTVL.

This rearrangement joins TRBV20-1 to TRBJ1-1; D gene uncertain. The germline gives CDR1 DFQATT, CDR2 SNEGSKA (reference sequence). The V and J ends lost 0 bases and 7 bases respectively, with 9 bases between them. The CDR3 contains 12 residues. The CDR3 is CSARDKGYEAFF. CDR3 sequence (DNA): TGCAGTGCTAGAGATAAAGGGTATGAAGCTTTCTTT.

The chain links TRBV28 to TRBJ2-7; no definite D call. This CDR3 has 13 residues. Germline CDR1 reads MDHEN; CDR2 reads SYDVKM. Deletions cut 3 bases from V and 2 bases from J, with 8 bases between. DNA of the CDR3: TGTGCCAGCAGTTTCGGATACCCCTACGAGCAGTACGTC. Translation gives CASSFGYPYEQYV.

As DNA, the CDR3 is TGTGCCAGCGGTTACGGTGGCGGGGACGAGCAGTACGTC. This sequence encodes CASGYGGGDEQYV. The J gene is TRBJ2-7, the V gene TRBV6-2 or TRBV6-3, with D possibly being TRBD2 (6 bases). The germline gives CDR1 MNHEY, CDR2 SVGEGT. The CDR3 spans 13 residues.

This clonotype was recorded a few times. The V call is TRBV27, the J call TRBJ2-5; D is undetermined. CDR3 length: 13 amino acids. The germline V gene encodes CDR1 MNHEY and CDR2 SMNVEV (reference sequence). V was shortened by 0 bases and J by 3 bases, with 5 bases between the two germline ends. Written as DNA, the CDR3 is TGTGCCAGCAGTTTATCGCAAGAAGAGACCCAGTACTTC. This gives the protein CASSLSQEETQYF.

This clonotype was counted at least ten times. The chain joins TRBV5-5 to TRBJ1-2; the D is unclear. The CDR3 covers 14 residues. Germline V gives CDR1 SGHKS, CDR2 YYEKEE (reference sequence). V lost 6 bases to trimming and J lost 2 bases, with 14 bases between them. The CDR3 spells CASTNYQDNYGYTF. CDR3 coding DNA: TGTGCCAGCACTAACTACCAGGACAACTATGGCTACACCTTC.

This clonotype has just a few counts. The chain joins TRBV12-3 or TRBV12-4 to TRBJ2-7, with D unclear. The length of the CDR3 is 14 residues. The V end was cut by 1 base, the J end by 2 bases, with 9 bases between. This CDR3 is CASSLDSHAYEQYF. CDR3 nucleotides: TGTGCCAGCAGTTTAGACAGTCACGCCTACGAGCAGTACTTC.

The chain joins TRBV19 to TRBJ1-6; no clear D. The CDR3 has 14 residues. Germline CDR1 reads LNHDA; CDR2 reads SQIVND (reference sequence). Trimming stripped 7 bases from V and 7 bases from J, with 14 bases between. The CDR3 loop reads CASNVGDTNSPLHF. CDR3 nucleotides: TGTGCCAGTAACGTAGGAGACACCAATTCACCCCTCCACTTT.

This clonotype was counted between two and nine times. The rearrangement links TRBV7-3 to TRBJ2-1; TRBD2 might be the D (5 bases). This CDR3 spans 15 amino acids. The ends were cut back, 2 bases at V and 4 bases at J, with 12 bases in the middle. Germline CDR1 SGHTA, CDR2 FQGTGA. CDR3 DNA: TGTGCCAGCAGCTTAGGCAGGTCGGGATACAATGAGCAGTTCTTC. Protein sequence: CASSLGRSGYNEQFF.

The chain uses TRBV9 and TRBJ1-1; D not resolved. Germline values: CDR1 SGDLS, CDR2 YYNGEE. V dropped 4 bases and J dropped 5 bases, with 12 bases sitting between them. The CDR3 sequence is 13 residues long. CDR3 nucleotides: TGTGCCAGCAGCTTGCTTGTGGGAACTGAAGCTTTCTTT. It codes for CASSLLVGTEAFF.

This chain connects TRBV6-2 or TRBV6-3 to TRBJ1-5; D not certain. Between the trimmed V and J ends, which lost 5 bases and 11 bases, there was a span of 13 bases. The CDR3 consists of 12 residues. Looked up from germline, CDR1 is MNHEY and CDR2 is SVGEGT. In DNA, the CDR3 is TGTGCCAGCAGTGACAACCCGGCAGCCCAGCATTTT. Translating gives CASSDNPAAQHF.

In this sample, this clonotype turned up a few times. The chain couples TRBV29-1 to TRBJ1-1, with D unclear. In germline, CDR1 is SQVTM, CDR2 ANQGSEA. This CDR3 is built from 14 residues. The V and J ends lost 5 bases and 5 bases respectively, with 18 bases between them. The CDR3 loop reads CSVPTPPGRTEAFF. The CDR3 DNA reads as TGCAGCGTTCCGACACCTCCCGGTAGGACTGAAGCTTTCTTT.

The rearrangement links TRBV15 to TRBJ1-3, with D maybe TRBD1 (6 bases). CDR1 LNHNV and CDR2 YYDKDF come from the germline V gene (reference sequence). Trimming cost V 2 bases and J 2 bases, with 7 bases left between them. The CDR3 loop spans 14 amino acids. The CDR3 DNA reads as TGTGCCACCAGCAGACAGGGGACTGGAAACACCATATATTTT. Protein product: CATSRQGTGNTIYF.

This chain uses TRBV7-9 with TRBJ2-6; no firm D call. The CDR3 runs to 17 residues. The germline V gene encodes CDR1 SEHNR and CDR2 FQNEAQ (reference sequence). V lost 1 base, J lost 0 bases, and 10 bases lay in between. In DNA, the CDR3 is TGTGCCAGCAGCTTAGTTTGGGTGGGCTCTGGGGCCAACGTCCTGACTTTC. It yields the protein CASSLVWVGSGANVLTF. Variable domain in full (rest from reference TRBV7-9 and TRBJ2-6): DTGVSQNPRHKITKRGQNVTFRCDPISEHNRLYWYRQTLGQGPEFLTYFQNEAQLEKSRLLSDRFSAERPKGSFSTLEIQRTEQGDSAMYLCASSLVWVGSGANVLTFGAGSRLTVL.

This chain links TRBV20-1 with TRBJ2-3; tentative D call: TRBD2 (6 bases). Between the trimmed V and J ends, which lost 0 bases and 7 bases, there was a span of 20 bases. This CDR3 has 16 amino acids. CDR1 and CDR2 (germline): DFQATT, SNEGSKA (reference sequence). The CDR3 spells CSARDLWRGVTNTQYF. The CDR3 coding sequence is TGCAGTGCTAGAGATCTCTGGCGGGGCGTTACGAATACGCAGTATTTT.

The V gene is TRBV10-3, the J gene TRBJ2-7, with a tentative D call TRBD1 (5 bases). This CDR3 is 13 amino acids long. Trimming took off 10 bases at V and 7 bases at J, with 20 bases between the two ends. Germline CDR1 reads ENHRY; CDR2 reads SYGVKD. The CDR3 bases are TGTGCCAGGAGCCGCGATTGGGGCGAAGAGCAGTACTTC. Its protein is CARSRDWGEEQYF.

This clonotype appeared many times. V usage is TRBV6-1 and J usage is TRBJ2-1; 8 positions match TRBD1. The CDR3 is 14 residues long. V was pared by 5 bases and J by 7 bases, with 7 bases of the junction left unmatched. Per the germline V gene, CDR1 is MNHNS and CDR2 is SASEGT. CDR3: CASSNHDRGNEQFF. CDR3 DNA: TGTGCCAGCAGTAACCACGACAGGGGTAATGAGCAGTTCTTC.

This clonotype appeared a few times. V usage is TRBV12-3 or TRBV12-4 and J usage is TRBJ2-1; D remains unclear. The ends were cut back, 5 bases at V and 0 bases at J, with 8 bases in the middle. The CDR3 spans 14 residues. CDR3 region: CASSISSSYNEQFF. Written as DNA, the CDR3 is TGTGCCAGCAGTATCTCAAGCTCCTACAATGAGCAGTTCTTC.